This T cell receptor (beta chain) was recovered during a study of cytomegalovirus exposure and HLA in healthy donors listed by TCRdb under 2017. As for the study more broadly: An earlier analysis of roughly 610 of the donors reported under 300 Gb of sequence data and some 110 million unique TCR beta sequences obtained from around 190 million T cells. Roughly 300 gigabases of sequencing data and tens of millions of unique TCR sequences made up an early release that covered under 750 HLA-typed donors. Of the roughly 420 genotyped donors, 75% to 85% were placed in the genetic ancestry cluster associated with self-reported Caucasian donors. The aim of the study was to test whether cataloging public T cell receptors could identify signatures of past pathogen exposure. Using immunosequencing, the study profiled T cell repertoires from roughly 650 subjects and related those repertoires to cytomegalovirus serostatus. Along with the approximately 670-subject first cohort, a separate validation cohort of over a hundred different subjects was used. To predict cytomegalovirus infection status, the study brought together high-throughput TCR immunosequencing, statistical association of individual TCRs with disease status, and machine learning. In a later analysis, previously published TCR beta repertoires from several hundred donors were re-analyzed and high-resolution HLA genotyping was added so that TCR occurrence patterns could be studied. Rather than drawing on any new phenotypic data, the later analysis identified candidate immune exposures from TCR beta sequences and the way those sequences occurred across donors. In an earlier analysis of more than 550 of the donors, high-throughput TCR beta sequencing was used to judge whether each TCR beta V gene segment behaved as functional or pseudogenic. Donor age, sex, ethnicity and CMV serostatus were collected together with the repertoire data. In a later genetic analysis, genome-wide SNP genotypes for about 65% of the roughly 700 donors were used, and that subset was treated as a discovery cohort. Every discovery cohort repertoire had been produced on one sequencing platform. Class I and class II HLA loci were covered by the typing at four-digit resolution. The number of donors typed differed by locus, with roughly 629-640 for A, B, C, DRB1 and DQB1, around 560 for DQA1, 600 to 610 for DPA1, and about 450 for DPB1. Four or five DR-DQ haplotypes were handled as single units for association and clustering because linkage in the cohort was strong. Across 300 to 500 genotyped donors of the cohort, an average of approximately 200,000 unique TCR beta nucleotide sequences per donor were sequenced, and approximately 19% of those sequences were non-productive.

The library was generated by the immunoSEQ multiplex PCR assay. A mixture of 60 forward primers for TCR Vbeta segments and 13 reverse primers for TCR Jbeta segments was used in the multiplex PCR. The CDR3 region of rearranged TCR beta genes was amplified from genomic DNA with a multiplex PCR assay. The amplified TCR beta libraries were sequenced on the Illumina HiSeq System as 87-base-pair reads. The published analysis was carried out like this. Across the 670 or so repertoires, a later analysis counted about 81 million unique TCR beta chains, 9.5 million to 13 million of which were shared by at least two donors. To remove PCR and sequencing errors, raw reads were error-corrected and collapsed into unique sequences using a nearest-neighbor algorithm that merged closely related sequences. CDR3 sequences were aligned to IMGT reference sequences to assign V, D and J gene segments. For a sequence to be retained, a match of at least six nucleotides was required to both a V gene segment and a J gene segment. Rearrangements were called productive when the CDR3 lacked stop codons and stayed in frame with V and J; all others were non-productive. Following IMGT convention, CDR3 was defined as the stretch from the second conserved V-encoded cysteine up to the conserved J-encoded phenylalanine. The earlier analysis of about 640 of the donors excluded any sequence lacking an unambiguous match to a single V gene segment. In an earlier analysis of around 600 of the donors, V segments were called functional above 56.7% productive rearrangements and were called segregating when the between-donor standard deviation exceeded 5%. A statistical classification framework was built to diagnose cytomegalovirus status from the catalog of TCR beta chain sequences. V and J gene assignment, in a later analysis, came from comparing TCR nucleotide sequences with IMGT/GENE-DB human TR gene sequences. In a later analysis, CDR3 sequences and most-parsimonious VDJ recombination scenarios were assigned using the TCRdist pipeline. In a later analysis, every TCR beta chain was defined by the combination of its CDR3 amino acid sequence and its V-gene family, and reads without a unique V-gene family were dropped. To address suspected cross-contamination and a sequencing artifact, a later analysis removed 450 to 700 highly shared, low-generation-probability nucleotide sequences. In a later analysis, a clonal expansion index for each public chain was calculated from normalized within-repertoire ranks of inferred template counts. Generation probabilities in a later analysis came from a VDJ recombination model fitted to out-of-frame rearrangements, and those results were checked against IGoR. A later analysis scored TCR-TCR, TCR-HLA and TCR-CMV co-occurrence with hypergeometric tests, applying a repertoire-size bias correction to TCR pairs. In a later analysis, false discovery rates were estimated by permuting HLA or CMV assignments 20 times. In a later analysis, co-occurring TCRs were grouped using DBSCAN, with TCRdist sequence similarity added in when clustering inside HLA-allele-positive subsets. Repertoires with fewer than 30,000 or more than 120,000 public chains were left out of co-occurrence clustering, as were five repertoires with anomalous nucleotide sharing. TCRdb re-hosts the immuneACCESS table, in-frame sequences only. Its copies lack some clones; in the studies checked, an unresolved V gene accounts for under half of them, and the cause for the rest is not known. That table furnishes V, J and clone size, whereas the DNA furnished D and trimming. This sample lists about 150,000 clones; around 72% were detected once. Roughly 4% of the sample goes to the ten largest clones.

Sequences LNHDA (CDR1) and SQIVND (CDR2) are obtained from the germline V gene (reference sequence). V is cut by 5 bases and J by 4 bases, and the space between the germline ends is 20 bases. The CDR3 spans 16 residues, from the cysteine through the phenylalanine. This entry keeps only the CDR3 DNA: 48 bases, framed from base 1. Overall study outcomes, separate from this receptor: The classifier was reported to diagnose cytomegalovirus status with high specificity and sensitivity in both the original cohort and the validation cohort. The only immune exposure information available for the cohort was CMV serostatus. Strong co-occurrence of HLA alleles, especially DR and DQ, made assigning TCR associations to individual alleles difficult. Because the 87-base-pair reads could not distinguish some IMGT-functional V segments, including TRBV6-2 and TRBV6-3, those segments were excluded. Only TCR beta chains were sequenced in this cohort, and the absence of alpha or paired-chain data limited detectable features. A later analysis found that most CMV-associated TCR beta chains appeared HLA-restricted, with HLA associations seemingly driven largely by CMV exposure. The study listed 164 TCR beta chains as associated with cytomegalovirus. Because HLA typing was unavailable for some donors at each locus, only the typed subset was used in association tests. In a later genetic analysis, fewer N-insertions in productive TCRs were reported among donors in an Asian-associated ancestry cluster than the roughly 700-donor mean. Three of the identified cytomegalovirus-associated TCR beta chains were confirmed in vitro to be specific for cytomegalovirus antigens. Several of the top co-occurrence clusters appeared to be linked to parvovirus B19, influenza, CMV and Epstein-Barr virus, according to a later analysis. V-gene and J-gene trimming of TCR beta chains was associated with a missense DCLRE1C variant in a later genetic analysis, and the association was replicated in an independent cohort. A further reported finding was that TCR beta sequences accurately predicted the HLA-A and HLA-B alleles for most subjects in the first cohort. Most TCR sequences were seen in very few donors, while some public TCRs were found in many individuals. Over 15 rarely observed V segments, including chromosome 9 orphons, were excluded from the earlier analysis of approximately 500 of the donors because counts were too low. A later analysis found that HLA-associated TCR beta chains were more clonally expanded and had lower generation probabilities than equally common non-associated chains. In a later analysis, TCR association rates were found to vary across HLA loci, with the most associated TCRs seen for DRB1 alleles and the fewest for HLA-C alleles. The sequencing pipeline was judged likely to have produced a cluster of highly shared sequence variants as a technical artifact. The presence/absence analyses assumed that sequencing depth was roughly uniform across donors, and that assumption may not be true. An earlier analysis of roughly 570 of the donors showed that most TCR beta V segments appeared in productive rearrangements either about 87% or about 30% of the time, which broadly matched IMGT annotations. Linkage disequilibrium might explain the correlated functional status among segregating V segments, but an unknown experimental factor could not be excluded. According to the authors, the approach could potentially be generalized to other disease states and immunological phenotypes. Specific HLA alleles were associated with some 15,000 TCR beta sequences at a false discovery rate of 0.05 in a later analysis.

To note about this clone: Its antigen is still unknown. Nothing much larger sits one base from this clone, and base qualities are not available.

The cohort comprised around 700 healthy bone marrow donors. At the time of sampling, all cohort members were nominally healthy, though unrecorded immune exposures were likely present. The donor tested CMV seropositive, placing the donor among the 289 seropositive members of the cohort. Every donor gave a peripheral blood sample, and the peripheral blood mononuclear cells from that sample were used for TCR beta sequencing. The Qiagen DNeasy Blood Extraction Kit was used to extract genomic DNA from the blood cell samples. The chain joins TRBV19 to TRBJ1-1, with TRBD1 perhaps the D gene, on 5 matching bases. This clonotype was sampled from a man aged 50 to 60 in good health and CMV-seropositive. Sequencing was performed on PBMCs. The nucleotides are TGTGCCAGTAGTCTGGCTCTGGGGCTATCGGGCACTGAAGCTTTCTTT. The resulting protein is CASSLALGLSGTEAFF.